This T cell receptor beta chain comes out of a study of CXCR3-negative and CXCR3-positive naive CD8 T cells. Study-level results: Naive subsets were similarly diverse, while memory CD8+ repertoires were much less diverse.

The length of the CDR3 is 14 residues. CDR1 is SGHDN and CDR2 is FVKESK in the germline V gene. The method, 5' RACE with UMI labels, was used to prepare the TRB cDNA libraries. Using the 5' RACE reads, TCRdb records one entry per CDR3 protein without DNA. In total, the table holds 92,000 or so distinct CDR3 sequences. Those CD8+ T cells considered naive were CD45RO-CCR7+CD27+CD95-. About this clonotype itself: Its antigen is still unknown.

Sequencing input: naive CXCR3- CD8+ T cells from blood. Subset defined: CD45RO-CCR7+CD27+CD95- naive CD8+ T cells lacking CXCR3 (TNR3-). The chain carries TRBV14 and TRBJ2-5; there is no DNA to check the TCRdb D call of TRBD2. This TCR came from a human donor in good health. Some clones in this sample may be carry-over from other donors' samples. The CDR3 region is CASSLGAEVETQYF.